These 9 T cell receptor beta chains share one sample of origin, sequenced in a study of cytomegalovirus exposure and HLA in healthy donors (dated by TCRdb to 2016 to 2017). The method was the immunoSEQ multiplex PCR assay. For the multiplex PCR, a mixture combining 60 forward primers for TCR Vbeta segments and 13 reverse primers for TCR Jbeta segments was used. TCRdb limited this immuneACCESS table to in-frame rearrangements with V and J called. A share of clones is missing; checked studies link under half to unresolved V genes, and the rest is unexplained. In all, the sample holds about 120,000 clones, and about four fifths of those were seen once. The ten largest clones take up approximately 8.8% of the sample. Sequencing was performed on PBMCs. Receptors originate from a female donor in good health and CMV-seropositive.

This clone showed up just once. V is TRBV28 and J is TRBJ1-5, with 9 positions matching TRBD1. The V segment lost 5 bases and the J segment 7 bases; nucleotides outside the gene matches: 9. This CDR3 spans 15 amino acids. Germline assignment: CDR1 MDHEN and CDR2 SYDVKM. CDR3 region: CASSPGQGRLQPQHF. The CDR3 bases are TGTGCCAGCAGTCCCGGACAGGGGAGGTTGCAGCCCCAGCATTTT.

The V call is TRBV28, the J call TRBJ1-5, with 7 bases aligning to TRBD1. This CDR3 region has 13 residues. The J segment lost 3 bases and the V segment lost 8 bases, leaving 4 bases of the junction unmatched. Germline values: CDR1 MDHEN, CDR2 SYDVKM. The CDR3 DNA sequence: TGTGCCAGCGAACAGGGGTCCAATCAGCCCCAGCATTTT. Translated: CASEQGSNQPQHF.

The chain combines TRBV28 with TRBJ1-4; D ambiguous. The V gene's germline CDR1 is MDHEN and CDR2 SYDVKM. Trimming pared 5 bases from V and 0 bases from J, leaving 19 bases between. The CDR3 spans 18 residues. The CDR3 sequence is CASSPPPGPPATNEKLFF. In DNA, the CDR3 is TGTGCCAGCAGTCCCCCGCCAGGCCCACCTGCAACTAATGAAAAACTGTTTTTT. The variable domain in full, completed from reference TRBV28 and TRBJ1-4, reads DVKVTQSSRYLVKRTGEKVFLECVQDMDHENMFWYRQDPGLGLRLIYFSYDVKMKEKGDIPEGYSVSREKKERFSLILESASTNQTSMYLCASSPPPGPPATNEKLFFGSGTQLSVL.

This rearrangement joins TRBV7-8 to TRBJ2-5; 7 nucleotides agree with TRBD1. Looked up from germline, CDR1 is SGHVS and CDR2 is FQNEAQ. The CDR3 sequence is 14 residues long. V was pared by 5 bases and J by 1 base, with 4 bases of the junction left unmatched. CDR3 nucleotides: TGTGCCAGCAGCAAGGGGGCGACCCAAGAGACCCAGTACTTC. It is translated as CASSKGATQETQYF.

On this clone: The germline gene is not matched at one end of the junction; a read error may be the cause. The J gene is TRBJ1-2, the V gene TRBV10-3; 9 bases map to TRBD1. In germline, CDR1 is ENHRY, CDR2 SYGVKD. The CDR3 extends over 16 amino acids. For the CDR3, the DNA is TGTGCCAGCAGTTTACAGACCGGGACAGGGTACTATGGCTACACCTTC. Protein: CASSLQTGTGYYGYTF.

The J gene is TRBJ2-7, the V gene TRBV9; 13 nucleotides agree with TRBD2. Germline V gene sequence: CDR1 SGDLS, CDR2 YYNGEE. The CDR3 totals 15 residues. J lost 6 bases, V lost 3 bases, and 6 bases had no gene match. CDR3 in amino acids: CASSATSGGAAEQYF. The CDR3 nucleotides are TGTGCCAGCAGCGCCACTAGCGGGGGGGCCGCCGAGCAGTACTTC.

The V gene is TRBV19, the J gene TRBJ2-5, with D perhaps TRBD2 (5 bases). The CDR3 totals 15 residues. Germline V gene lookup returns CDR1 LNHDA and CDR2 SQIVND (reference sequence). The ends were cut back, 5 bases at V and 1 base at J, with 14 bases in the middle. In DNA, the CDR3 is TGTGCCAGTAGTCCCCTGGACTGGAGCCAAGAGACCCAGTACTTC. Translated, it gives CASSPLDWSQETQYF. Full variable domain (outside the CDR3, taken from reference TRBV19 and TRBJ2-5): DGGITQSPKYLFRKEGQNVTLSCEQNLNHDAMYWYRQDPGQGLRLIYYSQIVNDFQKGDIAEGYSVSREKKESFPLTVTSAQKNPTAFYLCASSPLDWSQETQYFGPGTRLLVL.

This chain connects TRBV7-9 to TRBJ2-7; 10 nucleotides match TRBD1. CDR1 and CDR2 from the germline V gene are SEHNR and FQNEAQ (reference sequence). V gave up 3 bases and J gave up 2 bases; unmatched junction bases: 1. This CDR3 has 14 residues. Here the CDR3 DNA reads TGTGCCAGCAGCTTGGGGACAGGGGCCTACGAGCAGTACTTC. Amino acids: CASSLGTGAYEQYF. The full variable domain, in which reference TRBV7-9 and TRBJ2-7 provide the parts outside the CDR3, is DTGVSQNPRHKITKRGQNVTFRCDPISEHNRLYWYRQTLGQGPEFLTYFQNEAQLEKSRLLSDRFSAERPKGSFSTLEIQRTEQGDSAMYLCASSLGTGAYEQYFGPGTRLTVT.

This chain uses TRBV14 with TRBJ1-6; no clear D gene. The CDR3 sequence is 13 residues long. The V and J ends lost 0 bases and 14 bases respectively, with 11 bases between them. The germline gives CDR1 SGHDN, CDR2 FVKESK. CDR3 sequence: CASSQDLGSTLHF. As DNA, the CDR3 is TGTGCCAGCAGCCAAGATTTAGGGAGCACCCTCCACTTT.